Each of the 26 T cell receptor beta chains below was sequenced from the same sample in a study of pediatric ulcerative colitis. Method: immunoSEQ multiplex PCR; TCRdb's copy keeps in-frame clones and lacks some. Found here are roughly 60,000 clones, about 89% of them singletons; the top ten hold roughly 1.5%. Specimen: blood. The receptors originated from a boy between 10 and 17 years old who was a control in a study of pediatric ulcerative colitis.

The gene calls are TRBV5-8 and TRBJ2-1; 7 positions match TRBD2. The CDR3 extends over 15 amino acids. Germline CDR1 is SGHTS and CDR2 is YDEGEE. With 0 bases clipped from V and 1 base from J, the junction kept 1 base outside the gene matches. CDR3 DNA sequence: TGTGCCAGCAGCTTGGTGGGGGGGTCCTACAATGAGCAGTTCTTC. It encodes CASSLVGGSYNEQFF.

The rearrangement links TRBV18 to TRBJ1-1, with unresolved D. V was pared by 6 bases and J by 5 bases, with 13 bases between. The CDR3 is 13 residues long. Per germline, CDR1 KGHSH and CDR2 LQKENI. This CDR3 reads CASSDPVGTEAFF. Here the CDR3 DNA reads TGTGCCAGCTCGGATCCCGTGGGGACTGAAGCTTTCTTT.

The chain is built from TRBV2 and TRBJ2-1; TRBD2 matches at 8 bases. V gave up 9 bases and J gave up 7 bases; unmatched junction bases: 17. Looked up from germline, CDR1 is SNHLY and CDR2 is FYNNEI. The CDR3 spans 16 residues. The CDR3 region has the DNA TGTGCCAGTCCCCGGGGTCAAGCGGGAGAGAGGAATGAGCAGTTCTTC. This translates into CASPRGQAGERNEQFF.

This clone was observed once. V is TRBV7-2 and J is TRBJ2-1; 7 nucleotides match TRBD2. V trimming: 1 base; J trimming: 7 bases; junction bases outside the gene matches: 13. The CDR3 contains 17 residues. Per germline, CDR1 SGHTA and CDR2 FQGNSA. For the CDR3, the DNA is TGTGCCAGCAGCTTAGGTCTGAGGGAGGGCCTTTGGAATGAGCAGTTCTTC. The encoded protein is CASSLGLREGLWNEQFF.

The chain carries TRBV13 and TRBJ1-5; D unresolved. V was trimmed by 1 base and J by 6 bases, leaving 7 bases between them. Germline V lookup: CDR1 PRHDT, CDR2 FYEKMQ (reference sequence). The CDR3 has 13 residues. CDR3 sequence reads: CASSLAPGQPQHF. DNA for the CDR3: TGTGCCAGCAGCTTAGCTCCGGGTCAGCCCCAGCATTTT.

This clone appeared a few times. The CDR3, as DNA: TGTGCCAGCAGCTTAGCGCCGTCGGGGAACTATGGCTACACCTTC. Its translation is CASSLAPSGNYGYTF. The V and J genes are TRBV7-9 and TRBJ1-2; no clear D. CDR1 is SEHNR, CDR2 FQNEAQ, per germline (reference sequence). The CDR3 totals 15 residues. Between the trimmed V and J ends, which lost 0 bases and 2 bases, there was a span of 10 bases. The full variable domain, completed using reference TRBV7-9 and TRBJ1-2, is DTGVSQNPRHKITKRGQNVTFRCDPISEHNRLYWYRQTLGQGPEFLTYFQNEAQLEKSRLLSDRFSAERPKGSFSTLEIQRTEQGDSAMYLCASSLAPSGNYGYTFGSGTRLTVV.

The sample holds one count of this clone. The CDR3 spells CASSQDKYVSSGNTIYF. The CDR3 DNA sequence: TGCGCCAGCAGCCAAGATAAGTACGTGAGCTCTGGAAACACCATATATTTT. The chain is built from TRBV4-3 and TRBJ1-3, with D uncertain. The V gene lost 0 bases and the J gene lost 0 bases, with 12 bases spanning the gap. The length of the CDR3 is 17 residues. The germline V gene has CDR1 LGHNA and CDR2 YSLEER.

For this clone: The sample carries other DNA sequences with the same CDR3. The V gene is TRBV6-1, the J gene TRBJ1-2; 9 positions agree with TRBD1. The germline V gene encodes CDR1 MNHNS and CDR2 SASEGT. The CDR3 runs to 15 residues. Germline trimming cut 0 bases from V and 5 bases from J; bases unmatched to any gene: 4. This CDR3 reads CASSEASGQGYGYTF. The CDR3 nucleotides read TGTGCCAGCAGTGAAGCCTCAGGACAGGGGTATGGCTACACCTTC.

The gene calls are TRBV11-2 and TRBJ2-5; 9 bases match TRBD1. Germline-derived CDR1 and CDR2 are SGHAT and FQNNGV. This CDR3 contains 15 residues. Trimming at V came to 3 bases and at J to 4 bases, leaving 6 bases not matched to a gene. The CDR3 sequence is CASSFITGGRETQYF. CDR3 nucleotides: TGTGCCAGCAGCTTTATTACAGGGGGCCGAGAGACCCAGTACTTC.

This chain uses TRBV28 with TRBJ1-2; D not resolved. Germline CDR1 and CDR2: MDHEN and SYDVKM. Trimming shortened V by 2 bases and J by 1 base, and 5 bases separated the two germline ends. The CDR3 spans 13 residues. The CDR3 loop reads CASSLDINYGYTF. In DNA, the CDR3 is TGTGCCAGCAGTTTAGATATTAACTATGGCTACACCTTC.

This clone was seen only a few times. The chain is built from TRBV2 and TRBJ1-2; 8 bases align to TRBD1. Trimming removed 5 bases from V and 6 bases from J; junction bases left unmatched: 11. The CDR3 is made up of 15 amino acids. Germline V gene lookup returns CDR1 SNHLY and CDR2 FYNNEI. Written as DNA, the CDR3 is TGTGCCAGCAGTTGGTTATCAGGGGGCAACGATGGCTACACCTTC. Amino acid sequence: CASSWLSGGNDGYTF.

The CDR3 DNA reads as TGTGCCAGCAGGCCGGGACAGAGCTCCTACGAGCAGTACTTC. It codes for CASRPGQSSYEQYF. This chain uses TRBV2 with TRBJ2-7; TRBD1 aligns across 7 bases. This CDR3 has 14 amino acids. CDR1 is SNHLY and CDR2 is FYNNEI in the germline V gene. With V trimmed by 6 bases and J by 0 bases, 5 bases remained unmatched.

The DNA of the CDR3 is TGCGCCAGCAGCTTGGTTTGGGGCGGGACAGGATCCTACAATGAGCAGTTCTTC. Its protein product is CASSLVWGGTGSYNEQFF. The V call is TRBV5-1, the J call TRBJ2-1; 8 bases fit TRBD1. The V and J ends lost 0 bases and 1 base, in that order; junction bases with no gene match: 9. Germline-derived CDR1 and CDR2 are SGHRS and YFSETQ. The CDR3 sequence is 18 residues long.

The gene calls are TRBV18 and TRBJ2-7; the D gene is possibly TRBD1 (5 bases). This CDR3 has 14 residues. The V gene's germline CDR1 is KGHSH and CDR2 LQKENI. V lost 8 bases and J lost 3, with 17 bases in between. This CDR3 reads CASRRSHDSYEQYF. In DNA, the CDR3 is TGTGCCAGCCGACGGTCCCATGACAGCTACGAGCAGTACTTC.

This clone has just a few counts. The rearrangement uses TRBV19 and TRBJ2-1; possibly TRBD2 for D (5 bases). V gave up 0 bases and J gave up 0 bases, with 6 bases separating them. Germline V gene data show CDR1 as LNHDA and CDR2 as SQIVND (reference sequence). The CDR3 totals 15 residues. The CDR3 sequence: CASSIDGGSYNEQFF. Written as DNA, the CDR3 is TGTGCCAGTAGTATAGATGGAGGCTCCTACAATGAGCAGTTCTTC.

Comments on this clone: Germline and junction disagree at one end, which may indicate a read error. The J gene is TRBJ2-7, the V gene TRBV10-3, with D perhaps TRBD1 (6 bases). This CDR3 contains 13 residues. Germline-derived CDR1 and CDR2 are ENHRY and SYGVKD. CDR3 sequence reads: CAIRDSVSHEQYF. The CDR3 DNA reads as TGTGCCATCAGGGACAGTGTCTCCCACGAGCAGTACTTC.

The gene calls are TRBV21-1 and TRBJ2-3; the table gives TRBD2 as D, unverified against the DNA. TRBV21-1 is designated a pseudogene. This CDR3 is built from 14 residues. The CDR3 region is CASSGGATTDTQYF. The CDR3, as DNA: TGTGCCAGCAGCGGGGGGGCCACCACAGATACGCAGTATTTT.

The chain carries TRBV27 and TRBJ1-1; TRBD1 might be the D (6 bases). The CDR3 runs to 13 residues. Germline V gene sequence: CDR1 MNHEY, CDR2 SMNVEV (reference sequence). Trimming pared 1 base from V and 5 bases from J, leaving 8 bases between. CDR3 sequence: CASSLYRETEAFF. The DNA for the CDR3 is TGTGCCAGCAGTTTATACAGGGAGACTGAAGCTTTCTTT.

The chain employs TRBV9 and TRBJ1-2, with D possibly being TRBD1 (6 bases). V gave up 4 bases and J gave up 2 bases, with 12 bases separating them. The CDR3 length is 14 residues. Looked up from germline, CDR1 is SGDLS and CDR2 is YYNGEE. CDR3 sequence (DNA): TGTGCCAGCAGCTCGTGGACAGCGAACTATGGCTACACCTTC. It specifies CASSSWTANYGYTF.

This chain links TRBV7-8 with TRBJ2-7; perhaps TRBD1 as D (5 bases). V was cut by 3 bases and J by 1 base, with 10 bases left in between. Germline assignment: CDR1 SGHVS and CDR2 FQNEAQ. The CDR3 covers 14 residues. DNA for the CDR3: TGTGCCAGCAGCTTCCTTCAGGGTTCCTACGAGCAGTACTTC. This sequence encodes CASSFLQGSYEQYF.

The rearrangement links TRBV19 to TRBJ1-2; TRBD1 agrees at 10 bases. V shed 10 bases and J 7 bases; nucleotides not matched to a gene: 12. The germline CDR1 and CDR2 sequences are LNHDA and SQIVND (reference sequence). The CDR3 consists of 14 residues. CDR3 region: CANRTPGQGIGYTF. DNA of the CDR3: TGTGCCAATAGAACGCCGGGACAGGGGATTGGCTACACCTTC.

This chain uses TRBV9 with TRBJ1-1; perhaps TRBD1 as D (6 bases). V was trimmed by 2 bases and J by 2 bases, leaving 13 bases between them. The CDR3 covers 15 residues. In germline, CDR1 is SGDLS, CDR2 YYNGEE. CDR3 sequence: CASSVSAGVNTEAFF. The CDR3 nucleotides are TGTGCCAGCAGCGTGTCGGCAGGGGTTAACACTGAAGCTTTCTTT.

V is TRBV7-9 and J is TRBJ2-7; possibly TRBD1 for D (6 bases). Germline V CDR1 and CDR2: SEHNR, FQNEAQ (reference sequence). V lost 5 bases to trimming and J lost 2 bases, with 13 bases between them. The CDR3 runs 14 residues. As DNA, the CDR3 is TGTGCCAGCAGCCGAGCCACAGGGCCCTACGAGCAGTACTTC. Translating it yields CASSRATGPYEQYF.

The chain has TRBV27 and TRBJ1-1; 9 bases fit TRBD1. V lost 3 bases and J lost 6; bases outside the gene matches: 8. The germline gives CDR1 MNHEY, CDR2 SMNVEV (reference sequence). This CDR3 spans 15 amino acids. For the CDR3, the DNA is TGTGCCAGCAGTTTGCTAGGACAGGGGCTGGCTGAAGCTTTCTTT. Translation gives CASSLLGQGLAEAFF.

The V gene is TRBV6-4, the J gene TRBJ2-3, with 14 bases that match TRBD2. V gave up 3 bases and J gave up 6 bases; unmatched junction bases: 5. Per the germline V gene, CDR1 is MRHNA and CDR2 is SNTAGT. The CDR3 extends over 16 amino acids. This CDR3 reads CASSETSGGALDTQYF. The CDR3 DNA reads as TGTGCCAGCAGTGAGACTAGCGGGGGGGCGTTGGATACGCAGTATTTT.

The chain links TRBV6-5 to TRBJ2-1; TRBD1 matches at 9 bases. Per germline, CDR1 MNHEY and CDR2 SVGAGI. Trimming cost V 2 bases and J 8 bases; bases outside gene matches: 10. The CDR3 totals 16 residues. The CDR3 region is CASSYRGQGFGDEQFF. The CDR3, as DNA: TGTGCCAGCAGTTACCGGGGACAGGGTTTTGGGGATGAGCAGTTCTTC.